The rows below give T cell receptor beta chains drawn from one sample of a study of T cells after yellow fever vaccination. Each CDR3 protein is one row after TCRdb ran MiXCR on the 5' RACE reads. The sample consists of 250,000 to 400,000 distinct CDR3 sequences, roughly 4% of them appearing once. Sequenced material: PBMCs, taken 5 days after the yellow fever booster vaccination. These receptors all come from a man aged 18 to 29 who received the YFV17D yellow fever vaccine. CDR3s include the opening cysteine and the closing phenylalanine or tryptophan. The size entry is marked missing in some rows and otherwise reads once, few, many or a size class.

clone size: many
V gene: TRBV5-1
J gene: TRBJ2-5
CDR3 protein: CASSPGGLAGGIQETQYF

clone size: .
V gene: TRBV4-3
J gene: TRBJ2-5
CDR3 protein: CASSQTGTSGETQYF

clone size: many
V gene: TRBV5-6
J gene: TRBJ2-7
CDR3 protein: CASSSAAQSSYEQYF

clone size: many
V gene: TRBV7-7
J gene: TRBJ2-5
CDR3 protein: CASSLGGLAAETQYF

clone size: few
V gene: TRBV6-5
J gene: TRBJ1-2
CDR3 protein: CASSAHANYGYTF

clone size: .
V gene: TRBV7-2
J gene: TRBJ2-3
CDR3 protein: CASSLSWISTDTQYF

clone size: .
V gene: TRBV7-9
J gene: TRBJ1-3
CDR3 protein: CASREGGAGNTIYF

clone size: few
V gene: TRBV7-9
J gene: TRBJ2-5
CDR3 protein: CASSSWGRNQETQYF

clone size: .
V gene: TRBV15
J gene: TRBJ2-1
CDR3 protein: CATSREAGEPNEQFF

clone size: few
V gene: TRBV20-1
J gene: TRBJ2-5
CDR3 protein: CSLDRGRETQYF

clone size: few
V gene: TRBV28
J gene: TRBJ2-7
CDR3 protein: CASTTIAGGLYEQYF

clone size: few
V gene: TRBV7-6
J gene: TRBJ2-1
CDR3 protein: CASSLEVTGAFSYNEQFF

clone size: .
V gene: TRBV20-1
J gene: TRBJ2-7
CDR3 protein: CSARTGPTYEQYF